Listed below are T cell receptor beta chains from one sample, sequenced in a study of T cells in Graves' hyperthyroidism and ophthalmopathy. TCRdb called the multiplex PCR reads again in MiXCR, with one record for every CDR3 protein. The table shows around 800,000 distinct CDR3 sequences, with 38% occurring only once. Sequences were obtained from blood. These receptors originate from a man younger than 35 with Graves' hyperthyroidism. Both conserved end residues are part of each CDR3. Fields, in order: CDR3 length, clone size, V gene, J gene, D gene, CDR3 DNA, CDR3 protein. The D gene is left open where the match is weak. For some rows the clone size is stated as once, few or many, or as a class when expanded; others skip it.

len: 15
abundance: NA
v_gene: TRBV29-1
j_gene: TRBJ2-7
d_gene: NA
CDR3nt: TGCAGCGTTGAAGATTCAGGGACCCCCCCCTACGAGCAGTACTTC
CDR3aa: CSVEDSGTPPYEQYF

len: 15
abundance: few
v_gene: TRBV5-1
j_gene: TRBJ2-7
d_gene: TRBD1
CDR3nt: TGCGCCAGCAGCTTCAGGACAGGCGGTTCCTACGAGCAGTACTTC
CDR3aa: CASSFRTGGSYEQYF

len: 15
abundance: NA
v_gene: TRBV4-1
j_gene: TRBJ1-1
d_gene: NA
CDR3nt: TGCGCCAGCAGCGTAGGCCGGGCCTTAGGCACTGAAGCTTTCTTT
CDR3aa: CASSVGRALGTEAFF

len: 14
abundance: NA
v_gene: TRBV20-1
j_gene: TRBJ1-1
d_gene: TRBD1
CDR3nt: TGCAGTGCTAGAGATGACAGGGGACCCTTTGAAGCTTTCTTT
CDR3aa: CSARDDRGPFEAFF

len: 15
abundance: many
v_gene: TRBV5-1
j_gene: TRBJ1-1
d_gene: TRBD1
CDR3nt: TGCGCCAGCAGCTCGGACAGGGGTATGAACACTGAAGCTTTCTTT
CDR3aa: CASSSDRGMNTEAFF

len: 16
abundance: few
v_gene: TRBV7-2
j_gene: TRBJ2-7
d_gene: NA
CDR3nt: TGTGCCAGCAGCCCGCGAGAGGGGAAGGCACGCTACGAGCAGTACTTC
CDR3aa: CASSPREGKARYEQYF

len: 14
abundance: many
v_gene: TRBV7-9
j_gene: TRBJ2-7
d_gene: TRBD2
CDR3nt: TGTGCCAGCAGCTTAGGCGGGAGGGACTACGAGCAGTACTTC
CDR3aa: CASSLGGRDYEQYF

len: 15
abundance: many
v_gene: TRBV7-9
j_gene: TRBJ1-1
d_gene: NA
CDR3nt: TGTGCCAGCAGCGCGACACAGAACGTAGGCACTGAAGCTTTCTTT
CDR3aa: CASSATQNVGTEAFF

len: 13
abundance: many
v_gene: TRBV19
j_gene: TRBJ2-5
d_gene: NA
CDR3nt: TGTGCCAGTAGTATCGACAGCATAGAGACCCAGTACTTC
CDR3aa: CASSIDSIETQYF

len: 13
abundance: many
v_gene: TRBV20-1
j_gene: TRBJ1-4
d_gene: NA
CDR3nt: TGCAGTGCTAGAGGTAGCGCGGGGGAAAAACTGTTTTTT
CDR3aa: CSARGSAGEKLFF

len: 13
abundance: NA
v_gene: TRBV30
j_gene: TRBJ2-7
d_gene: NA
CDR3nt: TGTGCCTGGAGTGAATCGAGATTATACGAGCAGTACTTC
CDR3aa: CAWSESRLYEQYF

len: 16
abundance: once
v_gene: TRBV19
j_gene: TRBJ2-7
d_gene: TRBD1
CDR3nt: TGTGCCAGCAGCCCCCGGGACAGGGGGCTCCCCTACGAGCAGTACTTC
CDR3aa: CASSPRDRGLPYEQYF

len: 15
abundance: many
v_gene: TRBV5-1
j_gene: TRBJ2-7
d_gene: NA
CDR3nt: TGCGCCAGCAGCTTGAGCGCGTACGATTCCTACGAGCAGTACTTC
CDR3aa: CASSLSAYDSYEQYF

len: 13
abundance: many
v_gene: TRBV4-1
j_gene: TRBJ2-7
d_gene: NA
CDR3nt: TGTGCCAGCAGCCAGGGACTGGCATACGAGCAGTACTTC
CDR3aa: CASSQGLAYEQYF

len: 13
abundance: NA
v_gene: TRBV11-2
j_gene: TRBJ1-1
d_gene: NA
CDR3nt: TGTGCCAGCAGCTTAGGAGGGGACCCTGAAGCTTTCTTT
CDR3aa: CASSLGGDPEAFF

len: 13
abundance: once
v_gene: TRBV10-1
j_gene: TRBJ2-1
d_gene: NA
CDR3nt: TGCGCCAGCAGTGTCGGGGTCTACAATGAGCAGTTCTTC
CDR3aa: CASSVGVYNEQFF

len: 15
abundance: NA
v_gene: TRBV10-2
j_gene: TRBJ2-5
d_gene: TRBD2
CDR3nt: TGCGCCGCACGACTAGCGGGGAACACCGGGGAGACCCAGTACTTC
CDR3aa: CAARLAGNTGETQYF

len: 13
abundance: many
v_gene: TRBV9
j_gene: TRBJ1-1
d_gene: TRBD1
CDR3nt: TGTGCCAGCAGCGGCTACAGGGGACCTGAAGCTTTCTTT
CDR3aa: CASSGYRGPEAFF

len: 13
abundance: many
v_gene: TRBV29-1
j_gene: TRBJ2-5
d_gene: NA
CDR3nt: TGCAGCGTTGAAGAGTCGGGCAAAGAGACCCAGTACTTC
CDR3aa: CSVEESGKETQYF

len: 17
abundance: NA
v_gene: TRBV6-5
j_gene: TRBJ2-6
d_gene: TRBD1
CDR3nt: TGTGCCAGCAGTTCACCCATCAGGGGGTCTGGGGCCAACGTCCTGACTTTC
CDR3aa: CASSSPIRGSGANVLTF

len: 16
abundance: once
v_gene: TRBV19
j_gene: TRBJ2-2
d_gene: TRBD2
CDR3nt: TGTGCCAGTTCCACCGGTGGGGGGGGACCCACCGGGGAGCTGTTTTTT
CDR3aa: CASSTGGGGPTGELFF

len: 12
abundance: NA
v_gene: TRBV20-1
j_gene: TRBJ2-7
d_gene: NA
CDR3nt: TGCAGTGGATTGGTCGGGTCCGACGAGCAGTACTTC
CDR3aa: CSGLVGSDEQYF